This is a list of T cell receptor beta chains from one sample in a study of blood T cell repertoires in COVID-19. Only in-frame clones appear in the TCRdb table, and some are missing; sequencing was by immunoSEQ multiplex PCR. The sample lists 100,000 to 150,000 clones; over 60% were seen once. The specimen was peripheral blood. The receptors stem from a man aged 40-55 years with active or convalescent COVID-19. Each CDR3 is given with its conserved first and last residue. The D gene is left open where the match is weak. Clone size is given for some rows only: seen once, a few or many times, or a class if the clone is expanded.

.	.	TRBV28	TRBJ1-5	TGTGCCAGCACCCTACGGAGTCTCGGACAGCCCCAGCATTTT	CASTLRSLGQPQHF
.	.	TRBV10-2	TRBJ2-1	TGCGCCAGCAGTGGGAGCAGCGATGAGCAGTTCTTC	CASSGSSDEQFF
TRBD1	.	TRBV27	TRBJ1-1	TGTGCCAGCAAGCCACAGGGGGGAGGAAACACTGAAGCTTTCTTT	CASKPQGGGNTEAFF
.	.	TRBV27	TRBJ2-1	TGTGCCAGCGGGAGGCCCCGGTATGAGCAGTTCTTC	CASGRPRYEQFF
.	.	TRBV6-5	TRBJ1-4	TGTGCCAGCACCCCCGGGGGGGGGTTGGGTGAAAAACTGTTTTTT	CASTPGGGLGEKLFF
.	.	TRBV5-6	TRBJ2-6	TGTGCCAGCACCATCTCTGGGGCCAACGTCCTGACTTTC	CASTISGANVLTF
.	.	TRBV4-2	TRBJ1-5	TGTGCCAGCAGCCAAGATCTAGGAGGGAACAATCAGCCCCAGCATTTT	CASSQDLGGNNQPQHF
.	.	TRBV19	TRBJ2-3	TGTGCCAGTAGTAACGGACTACCTCTTAGCACAGATACGCAGTATTTT	CASSNGLPLSTDTQYF
.	few	TRBV19	TRBJ2-7	TGTGCCAGTAGTAGGGGTTTGTCACCCGCGGGAGAGCAGTACTTC	CASSRGLSPAGEQYF
TRBD2	.	TRBV27	TRBJ2-7	TGTGCCAGCAGTTTTCTAACTAGCGGTTCCTACGAGCAGTACTTC	CASSFLTSGSYEQYF
.	.	TRBV9	TRBJ2-1	TGTGCCAGCAGCGTAGGGGGCAACCCGAGCTCCTACAATGAGCAGTTCTTC	CASSVGGNPSSYNEQFF
.	.	TRBV28	TRBJ1-1	TGTGCCAGCAGTTTAGCTACAGTCTTAATGAACACTGAAGCTTTCTTT	CASSLATVLMNTEAFF
TRBD1	many	TRBV19	TRBJ1-2	TGTGCCAGTAGTATAGACGGACAGGGGGTAGGTGGCTACACCTTC	CASSIDGQGVGGYTF
.	.	TRBV5-4	TRBJ2-3	TGTGCCAGCAGCTCAGATTCGGGTACGCAGTATTTT	CASSSDSGTQYF
.	.	TRBV12-3/TRBV12-4	TRBJ1-2	TGTGCCAGCAGTGCCACCAGAGGGTCCGGCTACACCTTC	CASSATRGSGYTF
TRBD1	once	TRBV18	TRBJ1-4	TGTGCCAGCTCACCTTTCGACAGGGCGACAGAAAAACTGTTTTTT	CASSPFDRATEKLFF
.	.	TRBV7-2	TRBJ2-5	TGTGCCAGCAGCTTAGAAGGTCCGTGGGAGGAGACCCAGTACTTC	CASSLEGPWEETQYF
.	.	TRBV30	TRBJ1-5	TGTGCCTGGAGTGCAGGCCTCGAGTATCAGCCCCAGCATTTT	CAWSAGLEYQPQHF
TRBD1	few	TRBV5-5	TRBJ2-7	TGTGCCAGCACCAGGGACAGGGGTTCCTACGAGCAGTACTTC	CASTRDRGSYEQYF
.	.	TRBV6-6	TRBJ1-1	TGTGCCAGCAGTTACCTCCCCTCTCGGGGCACTGAAGCTTTCTTT	CASSYLPSRGTEAFF
.	.	TRBV21-1	TRBJ2-4	TGTGCCAGCAGCACTGGACTAGCGGGAGAACGGGCCAAAAACATTCAGTACTTC	CASSTGLAGERAKNIQYF
TRBD1	.	TRBV6-1	TRBJ2-6	TGTGCCAGCAGTGAAGCTGACAGGGGGCCTGGGGCCAACGTCCTGACTTTC	CASSEADRGPGANVLTF
TRBD1	.	TRBV5-1	TRBJ2-7	TGCGCCAGCAGCCTTGACAGGGCCGAGCAGTACTTC	CASSLDRAEQYF
.	.	TRBV6-2/TRBV6-3	TRBJ2-7	TGTGCCAGCACCCCCTCCCCGGGTCGTCGGGAGCAGTACTTC	CASTPSPGRREQYF
TRBD1	once	TRBV5-6	TRBJ2-7	TGTGCCAGCAGGAGGGACAGGGGCCACGAGCAGTACTTC	CASRRDRGHEQYF
TRBD1	.	TRBV11-3	TRBJ1-4	TGTGCCAGCAGCCGGACAGGGGGAGCGCCGGAACTGTTTTTT	CASSRTGGAPELFF
.	.	TRBV14	TRBJ2-2	TGTGCCAGCAGAGAAGGTCGGAGCTCCGGGGAGCTGTTTTTT	CASREGRSSGELFF
.	.	TRBV7-9	TRBJ1-5	TGTGCCAGCAGCTTTGTCGATCAGCCCCAGCATTTT	CASSFVDQPQHF
TRBD2	.	TRBV10-3	TRBJ2-4	TGTGCCATCAGTGAAAGCGGGAGATCCTCCGTAGCCAAAAACATTCAGTACTTC	CAISESGRSSVAKNIQYF
TRBD1	.	TRBV3-1/TRBV3-2	TRBJ1-2	TGTGCCAGCAGCCAAGAAATGGGACAGGGCTCCGGCTACACCTTC	CASSQEMGQGSGYTF
TRBD1	.	TRBV30	TRBJ1-3	TGTGCCTGGAGCCTACCGACAGGGGGTATTGGTAGGTCGGGAAACACCATATATTTT	CAWSLPTGGIGRSGNTIYF
.	few	TRBV6-5	TRBJ1-2	TGTGCCAGCAGTTCACCCCGGGAGGGATCGGGGATTGGCTACACCTTC	CASSSPREGSGIGYTF
.	.	TRBV19	TRBJ1-5	TGTGCCAGTAGTTACAGTACCAATCAGCCCCAGCATTTT	CASSYSTNQPQHF
.	.	TRBV13	TRBJ1-2	TGTGCCAGCAGCTTGGGCAGAGCTAACTATGGCTACACCTTC	CASSLGRANYGYTF
TRBD2	.	TRBV9	TRBJ2-3	TGTGCCAGCAGCGTAGCTCTGACTAGCGGCCCAGATACGCAGTATTTT	CASSVALTSGPDTQYF
TRBD2	.	TRBV30	TRBJ2-7	TGTGCCTGGAGTGTAAGACTAGCGGGGGGTGAGCAGTACTTC	CAWSVRLAGGEQYF
.	.	TRBV7-2	TRBJ2-7	TGTGCCAGCAGCTTAGCAACTAGAGGGCCCTACGAGCAGTACTTC	CASSLATRGPYEQYF
TRBD1	few	TRBV28	TRBJ1-1	TGTGCCAGCAGTTTATTTAGTAAGGGACAGGATCGTGAAGCTTTCTTT	CASSLFSKGQDREAFF
.	.	TRBV15	TRBJ2-1	TGTGCCACCAGCTCCAAAGCGGGCGCCTTTTACAATGAGCAGTTCTTC	CATSSKAGAFYNEQFF